The 2 T cell receptor beta chains reported below all come from one sample, sequenced in a study of immune cell composition in non-small cell lung cancer. Normal lung was sampled as far from the tumour as possible, at least 3 cm. The data were produced by immunoSEQ multiplex PCR, yet TCRdb's version contains in-frame clones alone and is incomplete. The table lists about 3,100 clones, over 65% of them singletons. The specimen sequenced was non-adjacent lung tissue. The receptor set was obtained from a human donor with non-small cell lung cancer. The donor label of this sample is uncertain.

The chain employs TRBV6-5 and TRBJ2-7; D may be TRBD1 (6 bases). CDR3 size: 14 residues. Trimming took 6 bases from V and 5 from J, leaving 17 bases between them. Germline-derived CDR1 and CDR2 are MNHEY and SVGAGI. The CDR3 sequence is CASSLSTGYHEQYF. In nucleotides, the CDR3 is TGTGCCAGCAGCCTCTCCACAGGGTACCACGAGCAGTACTTC.

The genes are TRBV2 and TRBJ2-5, with D unresolved. The CDR3 is made up of 11 amino acids. The germline V and J ends were trimmed by 8 bases and 1 base, with 5 bases remaining between them. Germline V gives CDR1 SNHLY, CDR2 FYNNEI. Here the CDR3 reads CASASQETQYF. The CDR3 DNA follows: TGTGCCAGCGCCAGCCAAGAGACCCAGTACTTC.